This passage covers 9 T cell receptor beta chains from one sample sequenced in a study of CD8 T cells in ankylosing spondylitis. Study-wide results and limits: For ankylosing spondylitis blood, a TCR beta motif of several highly homologous variants appeared characteristic.

TCRdb itself ran the 5' RACE reads through MiXCR, one entry per CDR3 protein. The profile shows 200,000 to 250,000 distinct CDR3 sequences, more than 5.5% of them singletons. What these receptors recognize is not known. The sample comprised blood, either unsorted or a sorted T cell fraction (not recorded which). The receptor source for this set is a male donor with ankylosing spondylitis.

The V gene is TRBV28, the J gene TRBJ2-7; D is undetermined. V lost 3 bases to trimming and J lost 1 base, with 10 bases between them. The CDR3 is 14 residues long. Germline V gives CDR1 MDHEN, CDR2 SYDVKM. This CDR3 is CASSFVLVSYEQYF. The CDR3 coding sequence is TGTGCCAGCAGTTTCGTCCTAGTATCCTACGAGCAGTACTTC.

This clonotype was seen at least ten times. The chain links TRBV7-9 to TRBJ1-1; 9 bases are shared with TRBD1. Germline trimming cut 5 bases from V and 8 bases from J; bases unmatched to any gene: 6. The CDR3 spans 13 residues. CDR1 is SEHNR, CDR2 FQNEAQ, per germline (reference sequence). The CDR3 bases are TGTGCCAGCAGCCAAGGACAGGGGACGGAAGCTTTCTTT. Encoded protein: CASSQGQGTEAFF.

This clonotype came up many times. This chain uses TRBV20-1 with TRBJ1-1; D might be TRBD1 (6 bases). The CDR3 covers 13 residues. V was trimmed by 0 bases and J by 5 bases, leaving 10 bases between them. Germline V gene lookup returns CDR1 DFQATT and CDR2 SNEGSKA (reference sequence). The CDR3 loop reads CSARDAGTTEAFF. In DNA, the CDR3 is TGCAGTGCTAGAGATGCGGGGACAACTGAAGCTTTCTTT.

In this sample, this clonotype turned up a few times. The J gene is TRBJ2-7, the V gene TRBV7-6, with 10 bases lining up with TRBD2. Unmatched junction bases numbered 7, after V lost 5 bases and J lost 6 bases. The CDR3 consists of 14 residues. Germline assignment: CDR1 SGHVS and CDR2 FNYEAQ. The CDR3 protein is CASSPGTSALEQYF. For the CDR3, the DNA is TGTGCCAGCAGCCCGGGGACTAGCGCGCTCGAGCAGTACTTC.

V usage is TRBV20-1 and J usage is TRBJ2-6; TRBD1 matches at 8 bases. Per the germline V gene, CDR1 is DFQATT and CDR2 is SNEGSKA (reference sequence). With V trimmed by 1 base and J by 3 bases, 11 bases remained unmatched. This CDR3 is built from 18 residues. The CDR3 is CSARVFVDRAYGANVLTF. Written as DNA, the CDR3 is TGCAGTGCTAGAGTGTTCGTGGACAGGGCTTATGGGGCCAACGTCCTGACTTTC.

This clonotype came up many times. The rearrangement links TRBV28 to TRBJ2-7; D is unclear. Trimming took off 7 bases at V and 6 bases at J, with 16 bases between the two ends. Per germline, CDR1 MDHEN and CDR2 SYDVKM. The CDR3 runs 13 residues. The DNA for the CDR3 is TGTGCCAGCAATTATGTAGGGAACGCCGAGCAGTACTTC. It yields the protein CASNYVGNAEQYF.

The CDR3 DNA is TGTGCCAGCAGGACTACGTTAGGGGAGCTGTTTTTT. Residues: CASRTTLGELFF. The chain is built from TRBV6-5 and TRBJ2-2, with a weak D call TRBD2 (5 bases). Trimming shortened V by 6 bases and J by 8 bases, and 10 bases separated the two germline ends. CDR1 and CDR2 (germline): MNHEY, SVGAGI. The CDR3 is 12 residues long.

This clonotype has ten or more counts. The chain links TRBV11-1 to TRBJ2-3, with 8 positions matching TRBD1. V gave up 5 bases and J gave up 2 bases; unmatched junction bases: 15. This CDR3 is 18 amino acids long. The germline gives CDR1 SGHAT, CDR2 FQDESV (reference sequence). The CDR3 nucleotides read TGTGCCAGCAGCCACCGGCCGCCGGGACAGGAATTCACAGATACGCAGTATTTT. Amino acid sequence: CASSHRPPGQEFTDTQYF.

There are many counts of this clonotype. The chain joins TRBV25-1 to TRBJ1-2; 10 bases fit TRBD1. Germline-derived CDR1 and CDR2 are MGHDK and SYGVNS. The length of the CDR3 is 14 residues. V dropped 4 bases and J dropped 5; count of bases not matched to a gene: 4. The chain's CDR3 is CASSGQGARYGYTF. CDR3 bases: TGTGCCAGCAGTGGACAGGGGGCGAGGTATGGCTACACCTTC.